These T cell receptor beta chains were read from a single sample in a study of T cells after yellow fever vaccination. TCRdb independently ran MiXCR on the 5' RACE reads; one entry per CDR3 protein. Of 610,000 or so distinct CDR3 sequences listed, roughly an eighth were seen once; the top ten hold about 15%. The sample in question was PBMCs, obtained on the day of the yellow fever booster vaccination. The receptors derive from a young man who received the YFV17D yellow fever vaccine. CDR3s include the opening cysteine and the closing phenylalanine or tryptophan. Fields, in order: CDR3 protein, CDR3 DNA, V gene, clone size, CDR3 length, J gene, D gene. The D gene is left open where the match is weak. Expanded clones get a size class; other rows say once, few or many, or leave the size out.

CASSLGSTGRDNSPLHF TGTGCCAGCAGCTTAGGAAGTACAGGGCGTGATAATTCACCCCTCCACTTT TRBV7-2 few 17 TRBJ1-6 NA
CSVQDSTDTQYF TGCAGTGTCCAGGACAGCACAGATACGCAGTATTTT TRBV20-1 NA 12 TRBJ2-3 NA
CASSYSTGSLAGGSDTQYF TGTGCCAGCAGTTACTCGACAGGTTCCCTAGCGGGAGGGTCTGATACGCAGTATTTT TRBV6-5 few 19 TRBJ2-3 TRBD2
CASSKLAYPQYF TGTGCCAGCAGTAAGCTAGCTTACCCGCAGTACTTC TRBV25-1 many 12 TRBJ2-7 NA
CASSGGPRGEDEQFF TGTGCCAGCAGCGGGGGGCCCAGGGGAGAGGATGAGCAGTTCTTC TRBV5-4 few 15 TRBJ2-1 NA
CASSRAYEKLFF TGTGCCAGCAGCCGCGCCTATGAAAAACTGTTTTTT TRBV12-3/TRBV12-4 many 12 TRBJ1-4 NA
CSASQSSGSYEQYF TGCAGTGCTAGTCAGTCTAGCGGGTCCTACGAGCAGTACTTC TRBV20-1 few 14 TRBJ2-7 TRBD2
CASSPGQADEQFF TGTGCCAGCAGCCCAGGACAGGCCGATGAGCAGTTCTTC TRBV7-2 many 13 TRBJ2-1 TRBD1
CASSRGNSNQPQHF TGTGCCAGCAGTCGAGGGAATAGCAATCAGCCCCAGCATTTT TRBV2 few 14 TRBJ1-5 NA
CASGPLAGVGTDTQYF TGTGCCAGCGGTCCTCTAGCGGGAGTTGGCACAGATACGCAGTATTTT TRBV27 NA 16 TRBJ2-3 TRBD2
CASSYPGGAPVYTEAFF TGTGCCAGCAGTTACCCCGGCGGGGCACCGGTTTACACTGAAGCTTTCTTT TRBV6-2/TRBV6-3 many 17 TRBJ1-1 NA
CASSFLAGKTLQETQYF TGTGCCAGCAGCTTCCTAGCGGGGAAAACCCTTCAAGAGACCCAGTACTTC TRBV11-2 few 17 TRBJ2-5 TRBD2
CASSDPHYEQYF TGTGCCAGCAGTGACCCCCACTACGAGCAGTACTTC TRBV6-2/TRBV6-3 NA 12 TRBJ2-7 NA
CASRLTSGYFETQYF TGTGCCAGCAGACTAACTAGCGGGTATTTCGAGACCCAGTACTTC TRBV7-2 NA 15 TRBJ2-5 TRBD2
CSASGPGGYEQYF TGCAGTGCTAGTGGGCCTGGGGGCTACGAGCAGTACTTC TRBV20-1 NA 13 TRBJ2-7 NA